This T cell receptor beta chain was recorded in a study of T cells in Graves' hyperthyroidism and ophthalmopathy. Study-level points and caveats: Blood held most thyroid clonotypes expanded above 0.001 frequency.

This clonotype has only a few counts. Its antigen is still unknown. Researchers amplified the TCR beta CDR3 regions from RNA transcripts. TCR CDR3 underwent first-round RT-PCR with the HTBI primer set. TCRdb re-derived calls from the multiplex PCR reads in MiXCR, one entry per CDR3 protein. The sample has approximately 400,000 distinct CDR3 sequences, 15% seen once; the top ten hold about 33%. This CDR3 has 14 amino acids. The V and J ends lost 9 bases and 8 bases respectively, with 19 bases between them. The receptor was isolated from a woman aged 25 to 39 with Graves' hyperthyroidism. The sequencing sample was made of blood. The genes are TRBV12-3 or TRBV12-4 and TRBJ2-2, with D possibly matching TRBD2 (6 bases). CDR3: CASIPGLHSGELFF. The CDR3 coding sequence is TGTGCCAGTATTCCGGGACTCCATTCAGGGGAGCTGTTTTTT.